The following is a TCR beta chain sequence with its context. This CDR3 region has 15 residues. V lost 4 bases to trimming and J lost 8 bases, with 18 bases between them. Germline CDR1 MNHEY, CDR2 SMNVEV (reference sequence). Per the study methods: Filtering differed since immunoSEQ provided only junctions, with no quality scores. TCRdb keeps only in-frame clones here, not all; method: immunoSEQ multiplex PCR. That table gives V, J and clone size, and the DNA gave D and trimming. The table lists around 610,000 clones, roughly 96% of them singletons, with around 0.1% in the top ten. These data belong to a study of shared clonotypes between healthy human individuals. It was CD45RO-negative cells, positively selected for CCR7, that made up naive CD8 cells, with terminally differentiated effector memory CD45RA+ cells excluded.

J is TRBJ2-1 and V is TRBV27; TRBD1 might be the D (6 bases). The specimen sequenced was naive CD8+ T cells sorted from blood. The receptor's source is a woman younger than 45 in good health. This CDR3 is CASSSGQGTVYEQFF. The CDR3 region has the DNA TGTGCCAGCAGTTCGGGGCAGGGGACCGTTTATGAGCAGTTCTTC.